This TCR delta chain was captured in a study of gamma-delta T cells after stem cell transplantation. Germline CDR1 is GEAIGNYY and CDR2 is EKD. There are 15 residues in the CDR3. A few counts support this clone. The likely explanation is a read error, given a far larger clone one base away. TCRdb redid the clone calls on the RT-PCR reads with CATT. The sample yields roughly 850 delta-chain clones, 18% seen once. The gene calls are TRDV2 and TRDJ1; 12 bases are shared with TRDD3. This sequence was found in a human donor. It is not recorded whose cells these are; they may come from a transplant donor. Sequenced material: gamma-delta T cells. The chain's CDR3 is CACDTVLGDTVKLIF. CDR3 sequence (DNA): TGTGCCTGTGACACCGTACTGGGGGATACCGTTAAACTCATCTTT.